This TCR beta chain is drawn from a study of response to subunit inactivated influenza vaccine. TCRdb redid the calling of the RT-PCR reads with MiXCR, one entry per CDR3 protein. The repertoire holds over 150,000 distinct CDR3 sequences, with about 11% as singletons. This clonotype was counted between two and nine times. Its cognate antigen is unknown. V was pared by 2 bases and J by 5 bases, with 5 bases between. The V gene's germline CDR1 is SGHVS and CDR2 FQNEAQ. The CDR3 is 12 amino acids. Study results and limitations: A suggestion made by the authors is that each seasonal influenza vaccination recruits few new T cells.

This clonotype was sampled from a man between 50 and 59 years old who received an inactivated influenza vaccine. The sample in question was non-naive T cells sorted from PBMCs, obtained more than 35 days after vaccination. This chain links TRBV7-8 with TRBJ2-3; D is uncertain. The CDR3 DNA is TGTGCCAGCAGCTTATATAAAGATACGCAGTATTTT. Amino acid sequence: CASSLYKDTQYF.